Listed below are T cell receptor beta chains from one sample, sequenced in a study of early T cells in non-severe SARS-CoV-2 infection. A single record per CDR3 protein comes from TCRdb applying MiXCR to the 5' RACE reads. This sample has fewer than 45,000 distinct CDR3 sequences; 5.8% occur once, and the top ten carry 7.6%. Sample: whole blood. Receptors originate from an adult who was a healthcare worker with PCR-confirmed SARS-CoV-2 infection or an uninfected control (not recorded which). The CDR3 runs from the conserved cysteine through the conserved F or W. The D gene is left open where the match is weak. Expanded clones get a size class; other rows say once, few or many, or leave the size out.

d_call j_call v_call clone_size cdr3_nt cdr3_aa
NA TRBJ2-1 TRBV20-1 many TGCAGTGTTAGACCAGAGGGGTATGAGCAGTTCTTC CSVRPEGYEQFF
NA TRBJ1-5 TRBV18 many TGTGCCAGCTCACCTAAGGGGGGGTCCACCGGCGTTAGCAATCAGCCCCAGCATTTT CASSPKGGSTGVSNQPQHF
NA TRBJ1-5 TRBV3-1 many TGTGCCAGCAGTCTGAGAGGGGGGCGAGGTCAGCCCCAGCATTTT CASSLRGGRGQPQHF
NA TRBJ1-2 TRBV5-1 few TGCGCCAGCAGCTCGGGAGTCTCCGCCGCCTATGGCTACACCTTC CASSSGVSAAYGYTF
TRBD2 TRBJ2-5 TRBV20-1 many TGCAGTGCGAATCCGGGACTAGTAGGGACCCAGTACTTC CSANPGLVGTQYF
NA TRBJ1-4 TRBV11-2 many TGTGCCAGCAGTTCCCCGGGGAGGACTTCAGAAAAACTGTTTTTT CASSSPGRTSEKLFF
NA TRBJ1-1 TRBV7-9 many TGTGCCAGCAACGACTGGAACACTGAAGCTTTCTTT CASNDWNTEAFF
TRBD1 TRBJ1-1 TRBV29-1 many TGCAGCGTAAAGGGACAGGGGGCCAACACTGAAGCTTTCTTT CSVKGQGANTEAFF
NA TRBJ2-3 TRBV19 NA TGTGCCAGTAGTATGCTTGGCGCAGATACGCAGTATTTT CASSMLGADTQYF
NA TRBJ2-2 TRBV12-3/TRBV12-4 many TGTGCCAGCAGTTCAAACAATTTACAGCAGAACGGGGAGCTGTTTTTT CASSSNNLQQNGELFF